The 17 T cell receptor beta chains presented below share a single source sample, sequenced in a study of cytomegalovirus exposure and HLA in healthy donors. The repertoire was sequenced with immunoSEQ multiplex PCR; TCRdb's copy has only in-frame clones and lacks some. Of a few hundred thousand clones listed, around 89% are singletons. Sequencing was performed on PBMCs. Receptors originate from a woman aged 18-29 years in good health and CMV-seronegative.

The rearrangement links TRBV19 to TRBJ2-7; tentative D call: TRBD1 (5 bases). The CDR3 sequence is 12 residues long. Germline V gene data show CDR1 as LNHDA and CDR2 as SQIVND (reference sequence). Trimming shortened V by 8 bases and J by 3 bases, and 11 bases separated the two germline ends. This chain's CDR3 is CASAQGNYEQYF. For the CDR3, the DNA is TGTGCCAGTGCGCAGGGAAACTACGAGCAGTACTTC.

This sequence joins TRBV25-1 and TRBJ1-2; a possible D gene is TRBD1 (5 bases). CDR1 is MGHDK, CDR2 SYGVNS, per germline. The V and J ends lost 4 bases and 3 bases respectively, with 12 bases between them. The CDR3 length is 14 residues. CDR3 protein: CASSVGAVYYGYTF. The DNA for the CDR3 is TGTGCCAGCAGTGTAGGGGCGGTATACTATGGCTACACCTTC.

The rearrangement uses TRBV11-2 and TRBJ2-1; 11 bases align to TRBD2. From germline, CDR1 is SGHAT and CDR2 FQNNGV. Trimming removed 8 bases from V and 10 bases from J; junction bases left unmatched: 13. CDR3 length: 15 residues. The CDR3: CASGKGLAGGGEQFF. Written as DNA, the CDR3 is TGTGCCAGCGGGAAAGGACTAGCGGGCGGAGGCGAGCAGTTCTTC.

In its sample, this clone was seen once. The chain recombines TRBV27 with TRBJ2-3; 8 bases are a match to TRBD2. The V and J ends lost 6 bases and 9 bases, in that order; junction bases with no gene match: 5. The CDR3 consists of 12 residues. The germline CDR1 and CDR2 sequences are MNHEY and SMNVEV (reference sequence). CDR3 DNA sequence: TGTGCCAGCAGCTTAGCGGGGAAGACGCAGTATTTT. It yields the protein CASSLAGKTQYF.

V is TRBV5-4 and J is TRBJ1-2, with TRBD1 matching over 7 bases. The CDR3 covers 13 residues. Germline V CDR1 and CDR2: SGHNT, YYREEE (reference sequence). V lost 4 bases, J lost 8 bases, and 8 bases stayed unmatched. CDR3 in amino acids: CASSTGTEQGYTF. In nucleotides, the CDR3 is TGTGCCAGCAGCACGGGGACAGAGCAGGGCTACACCTTC.

This chain joins TRBV6-5 and TRBJ2-1, with D possibly TRBD1 on 6 matching bases. Germline loops: CDR1 MNHEY, CDR2 SVGAGI. V was pared by 10 bases and J by 7 bases, with 20 bases between. This CDR3 is 14 amino acids long. CDR3 in amino acids: CATLRAKGVNEQFF. CDR3 DNA sequence: TGTGCCACCCTAAGGGCGAAGGGGGTAAATGAGCAGTTCTTC.

The chain has TRBV2 and TRBJ1-1, with D perhaps matching TRBD1 (6 bases). Germline CDR1 reads SNHLY; CDR2 reads FYNNEI. Trimming left V 11 bases short and J 5 bases short, with 18 bases between. CDR3 length: 13 residues. The CDR3 region has the DNA TGTGCCCCCCCAGGCCGGGACATTACTGAAGCTTTCTTT. This sequence encodes CAPPGRDITEAFF.

J is TRBJ2-3 and V is TRBV28; D not certain. V was trimmed by 5 bases and J by 0 bases, leaving 12 bases between them. CDR3 length: 15 residues. The V gene's germline CDR1 is MDHEN and CDR2 SYDVKM. The CDR3 DNA follows: TGTGCCAGCAGTATACAGACAACCAGCACAGATACGCAGTATTTT. Protein product: CASSIQTTSTDTQYF.

The CDR3 DNA sequence: TGTGCCAGCACATCAGGCTACGAGCAGTACTTC. Amino acids: CASTSGYEQYF. The chain couples TRBV2 to TRBJ2-7, with D unclear. The CDR3 runs 11 residues. Germline values: CDR1 SNHLY, CDR2 FYNNEI. Trimming stripped 7 bases from V and 3 bases from J, with 7 bases between.

The chain recombines TRBV6-5 with TRBJ2-7, with 8 bases matching TRBD1. The V gene's germline CDR1 is MNHEY and CDR2 SVGAGI. The trim removed 6 bases at V and 3 bases at J, leaving 10 bases unmatched. This CDR3 spans 15 amino acids. The CDR3 region is CASRFQGAGGYEQYF. The CDR3 DNA follows: TGTGCCAGCAGATTCCAGGGGGCGGGTGGCTACGAGCAGTACTTC.

The count of this clone is one. The chain has TRBV6-5 and TRBJ1-2; perhaps TRBD1 as D (5 bases). The CDR3 is 15 residues long. The ends were cut back, 8 bases at V and 6 bases at J, with 22 bases in the middle. Per the germline V gene, CDR1 is MNHEY and CDR2 is SVGAGI. This CDR3 is CASGESGRGWNGYTF. The CDR3 DNA reads as TGTGCCAGCGGAGAAAGCGGGCGGGGGTGGAATGGCTACACCTTC.

The chain carries TRBV7-3 and TRBJ1-2; the D gene is possibly TRBD1 (5 bases). The CDR3 runs 17 residues. Trimming cost V 4 bases and J 8 bases, with 26 bases left between them. Germline V CDR1 and CDR2: SGHTA, FQGTGA. CDR3 residues: CASSSRVRPSQGYGYTF. CDR3 bases: TGTGCCAGCAGCTCCCGAGTAAGGCCTTCTCAGGGTTACGGCTACACCTTC.

The V gene is TRBV5-6, the J gene TRBJ1-1; 8 nucleotides match TRBD1. This CDR3 comprises 17 residues. V dropped 2 bases and J dropped 4; count of bases not matched to a gene: 13. Germline V gives CDR1 SGHDT, CDR2 YYEEEE. The CDR3: CASSLGQGAGLSTEAFF. CDR3 sequence (DNA): TGTGCCAGCAGCTTAGGGCAGGGGGCTGGTTTGAGCACTGAAGCTTTCTTT.

This rearrangement joins TRBV5-1 to TRBJ2-3; TRBD2 matches 15 bases. V was clipped by 4 bases and J by 4 bases; unmatched bases: 7. This CDR3 is built from 17 residues. Germline assignment: CDR1 SGHRS and CDR2 YFSETQ. In DNA, the CDR3 is TGCGCCAGCAGCCCATGGACTAGCGGGAGGGAAGCAGATACGCAGTATTTT. Translated: CASSPWTSGREADTQYF.

The chain links TRBV6-1 to TRBJ1-2, with 8 bases aligning to TRBD1. CDR3 size: 16 residues. The germline CDR1 and CDR2 sequences are MNHNS and SASEGT. Trimming took 3 bases from V and 1 from J; bases not matched to a gene: 7. The CDR3 loop reads CASSDLQGQDNYGYTF. The CDR3 DNA follows: TGTGCCAGCAGTGACCTCCAGGGACAGGATAACTATGGCTACACCTTC.

The chain uses TRBV5-1 and TRBJ2-5, with D maybe TRBD2 (6 bases). Germline V lookup: CDR1 SGHRS, CDR2 YFSETQ. The V end lost 3 bases, the J end lost 1 base, and 16 bases lay between the germline ends. The CDR3 is made up of 16 amino acids. CDR3 nucleotides: TGCGCCAGCAGCTCCCTGGCGGGGATCAGCCAAGAGACCCAGTACTTC. This codes for CASSSLAGISQETQYF. Using reference TRBV5-1 and TRBJ2-5 for the parts outside the CDR3, the full variable domain is KAGVTQTPRYLIKTRGQQVTLSCSPISGHRSVSWYQQTPGQGLQFLFEYFSETQRNKGNFPGRFSGRQFSNSRSEMNVSTLELGDSALYLCASSSLAGISQETQYFGPGTRLLVL.

The genes are TRBV28 and TRBJ2-6; weak D call: TRBD1 (6 bases). This CDR3 comprises 17 residues. V dropped 4 bases and J dropped 1 base, with 14 bases sitting between them. Looked up from germline, CDR1 is MDHEN and CDR2 is SYDVKM. The CDR3 region is CASSSPWGQSGANVLTF. The CDR3 nucleotides are TGTGCCAGCAGTTCCCCATGGGGGCAATCTGGGGCCAACGTCCTGACTTTC.